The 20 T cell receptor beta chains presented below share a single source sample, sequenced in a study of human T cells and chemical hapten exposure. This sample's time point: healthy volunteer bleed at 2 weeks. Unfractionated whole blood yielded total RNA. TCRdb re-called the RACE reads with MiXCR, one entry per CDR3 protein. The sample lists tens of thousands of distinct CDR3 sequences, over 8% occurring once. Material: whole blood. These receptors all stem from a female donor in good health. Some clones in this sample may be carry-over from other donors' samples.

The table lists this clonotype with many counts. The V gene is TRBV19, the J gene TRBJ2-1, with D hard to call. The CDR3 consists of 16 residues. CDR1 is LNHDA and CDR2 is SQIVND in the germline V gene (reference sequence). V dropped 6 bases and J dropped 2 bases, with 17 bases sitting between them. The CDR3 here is CASSQTIGSPYNEQFF. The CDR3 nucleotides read TGTGCCAGTAGCCAGACCATAGGTTCCCCCTACAATGAGCAGTTCTTC.

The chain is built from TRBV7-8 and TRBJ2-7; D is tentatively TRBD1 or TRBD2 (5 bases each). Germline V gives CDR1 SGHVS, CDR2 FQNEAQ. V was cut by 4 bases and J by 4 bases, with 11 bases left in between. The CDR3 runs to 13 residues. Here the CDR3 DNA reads TGTGCCAGCAGCTCCCAGGGACGGTACGAGCAGTACTTC. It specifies CASSSQGRYEQYF.

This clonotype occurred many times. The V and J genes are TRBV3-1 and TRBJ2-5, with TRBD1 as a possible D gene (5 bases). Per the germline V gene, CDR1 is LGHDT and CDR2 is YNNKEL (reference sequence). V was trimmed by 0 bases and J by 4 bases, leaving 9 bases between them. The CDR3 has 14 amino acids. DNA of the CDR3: TGTGCCAGCAGCCAAGATTTGGGGCGAGAGACCCAGTACTTC. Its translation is CASSQDLGRETQYF.

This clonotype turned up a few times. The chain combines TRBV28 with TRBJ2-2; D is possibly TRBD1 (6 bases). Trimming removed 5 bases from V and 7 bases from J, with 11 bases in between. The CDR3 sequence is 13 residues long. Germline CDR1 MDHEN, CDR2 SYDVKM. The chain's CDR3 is CASSTGLGGELFF. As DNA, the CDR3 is TGTGCCAGCAGTACAGGGTTGGGCGGGGAGCTGTTTTTT.

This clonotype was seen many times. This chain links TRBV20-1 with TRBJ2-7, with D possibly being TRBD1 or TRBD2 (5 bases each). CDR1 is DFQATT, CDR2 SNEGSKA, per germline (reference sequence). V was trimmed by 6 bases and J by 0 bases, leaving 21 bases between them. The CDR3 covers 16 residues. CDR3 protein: CSAEPRGSRGSYEQYF. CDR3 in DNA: TGCAGTGCCGAGCCTCGGGGTTCTAGGGGCTCCTACGAGCAGTACTTC.

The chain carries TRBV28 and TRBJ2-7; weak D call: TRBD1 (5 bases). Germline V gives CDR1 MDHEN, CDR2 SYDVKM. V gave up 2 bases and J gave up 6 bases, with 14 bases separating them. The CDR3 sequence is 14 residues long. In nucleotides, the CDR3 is TGTGCCAGCAGTTTAGGGTCAGGGATGAGCGAGCAGTACTTC. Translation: CASSLGSGMSEQYF.

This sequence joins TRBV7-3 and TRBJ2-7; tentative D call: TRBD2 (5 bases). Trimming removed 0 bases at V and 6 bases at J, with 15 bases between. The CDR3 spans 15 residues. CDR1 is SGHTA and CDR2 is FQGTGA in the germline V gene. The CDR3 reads CASSLTLETGSEQYF. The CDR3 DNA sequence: TGTGCCAGCAGCTTAACTTTGGAAACGGGATCCGAGCAGTACTTC.

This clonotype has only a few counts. CDR3 sequence: CASSFPPQSGTDTQYF. In nucleotides, the CDR3 is TGCGCCAGCAGCTTTCCCCCCCAGAGTGGCACAGATACGCAGTATTTT. This chain connects TRBV5-1 to TRBJ2-3; D is uncertain. V lost 2 bases and J 1 base, leaving 14 bases between the germline ends. This CDR3 contains 16 residues. Germline values: CDR1 SGHRS, CDR2 YFSETQ.

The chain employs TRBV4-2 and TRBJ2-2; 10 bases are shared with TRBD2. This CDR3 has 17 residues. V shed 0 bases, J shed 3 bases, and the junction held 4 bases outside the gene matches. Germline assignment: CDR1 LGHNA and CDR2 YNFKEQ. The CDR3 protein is CASSQDNLAGDTGELFF. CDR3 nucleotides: TGTGCCAGCAGCCAAGATAACCTAGCGGGAGACACCGGGGAGCTGTTTTTT.

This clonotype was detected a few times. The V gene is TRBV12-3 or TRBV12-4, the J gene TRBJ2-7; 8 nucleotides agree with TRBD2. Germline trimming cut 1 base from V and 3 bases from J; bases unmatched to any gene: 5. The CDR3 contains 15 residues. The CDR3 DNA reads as TGTGCCAGCAGTTTAGGCCCCGGGAGGGACTACGAGCAGTACTTC. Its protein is CASSLGPGRDYEQYF.

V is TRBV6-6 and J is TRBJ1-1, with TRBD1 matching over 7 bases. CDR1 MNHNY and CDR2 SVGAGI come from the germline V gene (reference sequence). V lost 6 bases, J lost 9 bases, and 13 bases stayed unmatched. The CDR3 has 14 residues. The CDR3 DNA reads TGTGCCAGCAGGAAAGGGGGAAACAGGGGTAAAGCTTTCTTT. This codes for CASRKGGNRGKAFF.

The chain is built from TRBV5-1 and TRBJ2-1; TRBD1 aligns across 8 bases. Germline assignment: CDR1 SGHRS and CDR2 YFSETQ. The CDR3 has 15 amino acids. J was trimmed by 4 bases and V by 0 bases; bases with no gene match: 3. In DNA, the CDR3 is TGCGCCAGCAGCTTGGCGTGGACAGGGTACAATGAGCAGTTCTTC. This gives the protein CASSLAWTGYNEQFF. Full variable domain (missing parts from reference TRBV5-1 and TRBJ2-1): KAGVTQTPRYLIKTRGQQVTLSCSPISGHRSVSWYQQTPGQGLQFLFEYFSETQRNKGNFPGRFSGRQFSNSRSEMNVSTLELGDSALYLCASSLAWTGYNEQFFGPGTRLTVL.

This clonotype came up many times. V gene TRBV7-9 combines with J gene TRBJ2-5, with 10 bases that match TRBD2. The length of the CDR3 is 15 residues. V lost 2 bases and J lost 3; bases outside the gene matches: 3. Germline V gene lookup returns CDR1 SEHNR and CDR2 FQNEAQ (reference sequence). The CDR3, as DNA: TGTGCCAGCAGCTTACTCCTAGCGGGAGAAGAGACCCAGTACTTC. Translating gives CASSLLLAGEETQYF.

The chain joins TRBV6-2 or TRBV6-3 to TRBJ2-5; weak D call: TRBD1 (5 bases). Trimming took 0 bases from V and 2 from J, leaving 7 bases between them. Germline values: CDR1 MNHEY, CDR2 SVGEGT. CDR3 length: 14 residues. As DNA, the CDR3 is TGTGCCAGCAGTTACTCAGCAGGGCAAGAGACCCAGTACTTC. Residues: CASSYSAGQETQYF.

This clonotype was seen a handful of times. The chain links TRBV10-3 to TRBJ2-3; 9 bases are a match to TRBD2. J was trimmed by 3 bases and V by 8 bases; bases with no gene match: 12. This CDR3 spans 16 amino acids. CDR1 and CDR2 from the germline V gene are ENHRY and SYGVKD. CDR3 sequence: CAIAAREGQGTDTQYF. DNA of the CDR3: TGTGCCATCGCAGCGCGGGAGGGCCAAGGGACAGATACGCAGTATTTT.

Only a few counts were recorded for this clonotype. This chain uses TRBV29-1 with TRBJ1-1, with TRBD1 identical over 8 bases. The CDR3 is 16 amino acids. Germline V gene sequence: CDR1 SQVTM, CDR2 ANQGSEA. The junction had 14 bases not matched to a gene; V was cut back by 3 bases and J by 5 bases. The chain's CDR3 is CSVEDDFDRGGTEAFF. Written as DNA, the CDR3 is TGCAGCGTTGAGGACGACTTCGACAGGGGTGGTACTGAAGCTTTCTTT. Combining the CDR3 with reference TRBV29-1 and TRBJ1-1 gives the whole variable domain SAVISQKPSRDICQRGTSLTIQCQVDSQVTMMFWYRQQPGQSLTLIATANQGSEATYESGFVIDKFPISRPNLTFSTLTVSNMSPEDSSIYLCSVEDDFDRGGTEAFFGQGTRLTVV.

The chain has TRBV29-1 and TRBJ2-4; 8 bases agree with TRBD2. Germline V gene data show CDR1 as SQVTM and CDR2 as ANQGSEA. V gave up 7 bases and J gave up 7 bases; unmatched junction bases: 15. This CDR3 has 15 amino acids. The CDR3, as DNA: TGCAGCGCCGTAGGGGCTTGCGGGAGGAGGAACATTCAGTACTTC. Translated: CSAVGACGRRNIQYF.

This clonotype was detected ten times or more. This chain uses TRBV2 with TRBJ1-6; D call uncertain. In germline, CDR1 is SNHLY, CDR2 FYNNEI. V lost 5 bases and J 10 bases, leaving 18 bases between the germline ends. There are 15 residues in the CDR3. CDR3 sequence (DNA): TGTGCCAGCAGTTTAAACACACCCGCTTTATCACCCCTCCACTTT. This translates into CASSLNTPALSPLHF.

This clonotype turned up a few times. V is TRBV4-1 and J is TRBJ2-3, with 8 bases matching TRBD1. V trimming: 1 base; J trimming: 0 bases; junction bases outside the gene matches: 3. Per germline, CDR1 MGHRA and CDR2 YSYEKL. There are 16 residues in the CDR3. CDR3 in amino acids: CASSQGDRTSTDTQYF. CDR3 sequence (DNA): TGCGCCAGCAGCCAAGGGGACAGGACAAGCACAGATACGCAGTATTTT.

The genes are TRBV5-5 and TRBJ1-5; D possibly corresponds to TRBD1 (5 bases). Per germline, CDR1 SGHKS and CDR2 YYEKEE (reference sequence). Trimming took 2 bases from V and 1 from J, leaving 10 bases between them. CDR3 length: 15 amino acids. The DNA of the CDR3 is TGTGCCAGCAGCTTAAATCCAGGGAGCAATCAGCCCCAGCATTTT. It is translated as CASSLNPGSNQPQHF.